Detailed here is one T cell receptor (beta chain). Its matching antigen is unknown. Original processing notes: Junction-only immunoSEQ data arrived without quality scores, meaning filtering differed. Here immunoSEQ multiplex PCR was the method, and the copy in TCRdb shows in-frame clones only, minus some. From that table come the V and J calls and clone size; the DNA was used to work out D and trimming. The sample includes about 560,000 clones, 70% to 80% of them seen just once. The sample belongs to a study of shared clonotypes between healthy human individuals. Findings and caveats of the study: Researchers sampled blood only, noting tissue repertoires likely differ.

From germline, CDR1 is ENHRY and CDR2 SYGVKD. V lost 0 bases, J lost 2 bases, and 8 bases stayed unmatched. The CDR3 has 19 residues. The chain uses TRBV10-3 and TRBJ2-2; 11 nucleotides align to TRBD2. This TCR was recovered from a middle-aged woman in good health. Some clones in this sample may be carry-over from other donors' samples. Material: PBMCs. The CDR3 coding sequence is TGTGCCATCAGTGAGTCCTCACTAGCGGGAGTGGCCAACACCGGGGAGCTGTTTTTT. The encoded protein is CAISESSLAGVANTGELFF.